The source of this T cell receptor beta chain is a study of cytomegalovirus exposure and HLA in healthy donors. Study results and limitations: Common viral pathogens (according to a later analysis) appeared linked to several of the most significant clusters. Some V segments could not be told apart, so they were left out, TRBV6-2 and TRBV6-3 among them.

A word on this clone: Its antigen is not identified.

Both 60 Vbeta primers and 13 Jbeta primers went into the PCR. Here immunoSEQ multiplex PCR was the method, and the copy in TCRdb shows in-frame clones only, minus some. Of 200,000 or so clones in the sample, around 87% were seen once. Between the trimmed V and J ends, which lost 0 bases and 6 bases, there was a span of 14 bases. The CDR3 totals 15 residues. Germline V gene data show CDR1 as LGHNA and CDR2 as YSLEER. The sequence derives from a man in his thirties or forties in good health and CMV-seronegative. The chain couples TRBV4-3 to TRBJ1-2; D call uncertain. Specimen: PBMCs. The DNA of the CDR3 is TGCGCCAGCAGCCAAGATCCCTCCCTACTTGATGGCTACACCTTC. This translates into CASSQDPSLLDGYTF.